This T cell receptor beta chain comes out of a study of cytomegalovirus exposure and HLA in healthy donors. V lost 2 bases to trimming and J lost 3 bases; unmatched junction nucleotides: 5. The germline V gene encodes CDR1 MNHEY and CDR2 SMNVEV (reference sequence). CDR3 length equals 17 residues. Of note for this clone: Its specificity is not known.

It was with 60 Vbeta and 13 Jbeta primers that the PCR ran. Sequencing was performed with immunoSEQ multiplex PCR; in TCRdb, only in-frame clones are kept and a portion is missing. The sample holds approximately 100,000 clones, 65% to 80% seen once. Points from the study as a whole: The listing of 150 to 200 TCR beta chains classed them as cytomegalovirus-associated. Judged likely to be a sequencing artifact was a cluster of highly shared sequence variants.

The sequenced sample consisted of PBMCs. The receptor was isolated from a woman aged 40 to 49 in good health and CMV-seronegative. V is TRBV27 and J is TRBJ2-3; 13 bases are a match to TRBD2. The CDR3 protein is CASSLKLAGGRTDTQYF. DNA of the CDR3: TGTGCCAGCAGTTTAAAACTAGCGGGAGGGAGGACAGATACGCAGTATTTT.